This TCR beta chain is drawn from a study of beta chain features in type 1 diabetes (dated by TCRdb to the late 2010s). Regarding the complete study: Mean age, gender distribution, total cell number and subset yield were not different between patients and healthy donors. A total of roughly 99,000,000 sorted cells were examined across all samples, and the number of cells per subset was strongly correlated with RNA yield. The study compared the TCRB repertoires of sorted circulating CD4+ T cell subsets in recently diagnosed type 1 diabetes patients with those in matched healthy donors. Regulatory and stem cell-like memory subsets were isolated from only 8 patients and 8 healthy donors, whereas naive and central memory subsets came from all 30 or so donors. What the work shows at the level of the full study, not this receptor alone: Because cDNA was sequenced instead of genomic DNA, activated cells with high expression could be over-represented, although the groups did not differ in activation or CD3 levels. The naive, central memory and regulatory TCRB repertoires appeared to resemble one another more closely among patients than among healthy donors. In all four CD4+ subsets, TCRB CDR3 length was moderately but significantly shorter in type 1 diabetes patients. At VDJ recombination sites, patients with type 1 diabetes made fewer insertions and deleted more nucleotides, a pattern implying thymic rearrangement abnormalities. Shorter templates might have been favored by PCR, but patient and control samples were amplified and corrected together, so both groups would have been affected equally by any skew. Only small numbers of individuals were included in the HLA sub-analyses, which left unresolved whether HLA type had any influence on TCRB rearrangement.

In its sample, this clone was seen a few times. Its binding antigen is unknown. Per-nucleotide qualities are absent, and no much larger clonotype sits a single base away. This specimen includes other DNA sequences encoding the same CDR3. From each donor, a single peripheral blood sample of approximately 120 mL on average was drawn into heparinised tubes. A BD FACSAria II and a panel including CD45RO, CCR7, CD25, CD127, CD95 and CD27 were used to sort naive, central memory, regulatory and stem cell-like memory CD4+ T cells. Purity was above 95% for every sorted population. Right away, PBMCs were isolated by Lymphoprep density gradient centrifugation and were stained directly, with no culture step. Samples were stained and sorted in pairs, with one healthy donor and one patient per experiment, so that batch effects were minimized. Trimming accounts for 5 bases at V and 0 bases at J, while the number of junction bases matched to no gene is 1. The CDR3, cysteine through phenylalanine, is 15 amino acids long. Just the 45-base CDR3 DNA is kept, in frame starting at base 1. Via the germline V gene, CDR1 is SGHTA and CDR2 FQGNSA.

The High Capacity cDNA Reverse Transcription Kit was used to reverse transcribe all of the isolated RNA, meaning that expressed TCRB transcripts were what got sequenced. Deep immunoSEQ sequencing was performed on naive, central memory and regulatory T cell samples, with an average of roughly 3.6 million total reads per sample. Sorted cells were lysed in RLT buffer and RNA was extracted with DNase-treated RNeasy Micro or Mini kits, depending on cell number. Each cell subset was processed separately to prevent cross-contamination, with patient and healthy donor samples processed together. The immunoSEQ multiplex PCR was used to amplify TCRB sequences from cDNA, yielding 87-bp fragments that span the CDR3 region. Sequencing of the amplicons was performed on the Illumina HiSeq platform. As for the authors' bioinformatics: PCR bias was corrected computationally using synthetic template baselines, and reads within Hamming distance 2 were collapsed, with unmergeable singletons discarded. Reads were aligned against IMGT so that V, D and J genes, CDR3 length and insertions or deletions at six rearrangement sites could be assigned. Within each subset, clonotype counts were normalized to sorted cell number, and only after that were true diversity and Gini coefficients computed with the tcR R package. The overlap coefficient, calculated on TCRB nucleotide sequences, was used to quantify repertoire sharing. As a proxy for the pre-selection repertoire, out-of-frame TCRB sequences from naive cells were analyzed. The table comes from immuneACCESS by way of TCRdb, which keeps in-frame sequences with V and J called. Part of the clones is missing from these tables; in studies checked, under half for an unresolved V gene and the rest for unknown reasons. V and J calls and clone size are given by that table; D and trimming were obtained from the DNA. The sample yields 900,000 or so clones; roughly a sixth were counted once. Around 0.02% of the sample comes from the top ten.

Sequencing was carried out using naive CD4+ T cells from blood. Explained via the paper, the cell subset or site label denotes: true naive CD4+ T cells. This sequence was found in a woman younger than 30 in good health. This sequence uses TRBV7-2 and TRBJ2-6; 7 central bases correspond to TRBD1. The encoded CDR3 is CASSRQGSGANVLTF. The sequenced DNA: TGTGCCAGCAGCAGACAGGGCTCTGGGGCCAACGTCCTGACTTTC.